The source of this T cell receptor beta chain is a study of cytomegalovirus exposure and HLA in healthy donors. Worth noting for this clone: Antigen specificity is unknown.

Study-level points and caveats: TCR beta V- and J-gene trimming, according to a later analysis, was linked to a missense DCLRE1C variant. According to an earlier analysis, most TCR beta V segments yielded productive rearrangements about 87% or about 30% of the time. Accurate prediction of HLA-A and HLA-B alleles (for most subjects) was reportedly achieved from TCR beta sequences.

Trimming took off 7 bases at V and 0 bases at J, with 12 bases between the two ends. The CDR3 is 14 residues long. In germline, CDR1 is MNHNS, CDR2 SASEGT. Researchers ran the PCR with 60 Vbeta and 13 Jbeta primers. The repertoire was sequenced with immunoSEQ multiplex PCR; TCRdb's copy has only in-frame clones and lacks some. Of approximately 220,000 clones in the sample, roughly 80% are singletons; the top ten hold 2.9%. The chain carries TRBV6-1 and TRBJ1-1, with D unclear. This receptor was taken from a young man in good health and CMV-seronegative. Sequencing input: PBMCs. The CDR3, as DNA: TGTGCCAGCACTCGGGTTCTGATGAACACTGAAGCTTTCTTT. Translation gives CASTRVLMNTEAFF.